This passage covers 8 T cell receptor beta chains from one sample sequenced in a study of early T cells in non-severe SARS-CoV-2 infection. Each CDR3 protein gets one entry after TCRdb re-called the 5' RACE reads with MiXCR. The table includes 55,000 to 70,000 distinct CDR3 sequences, approximately 11% detected once. Material: whole blood. The receptors derive from an adult who was a healthcare worker with PCR-confirmed SARS-CoV-2 infection or an uninfected control (not recorded which).

The V and J genes are TRBV12-3 or TRBV12-4 and TRBJ2-1; TRBD2 might be the D (6 bases). With 5 bases removed from V and 2 bases from J, the gap between germline ends came to 13 bases. The CDR3 is 15 residues long. CDR3 sequence: CASSPSDYPYNEQFF. CDR3 sequence (DNA): TGTGCCAGCAGTCCATCGGACTACCCCTACAATGAGCAGTTCTTC.

This clonotype was detected a few times. This chain connects TRBV5-1 to TRBJ1-2; the D gene is possibly TRBD1 (5 bases). The CDR3 totals 12 residues. Germline CDR1 reads SGHRS; CDR2 reads YFSETQ. The germline V and J ends were trimmed by 7 bases and 3 bases, with 10 bases remaining between them. Here the CDR3 reads CASSGMDYGYTF. Written as DNA, the CDR3 is TGCGCCAGCTCAGGGATGGACTATGGCTACACCTTC. Supplemented by reference TRBV5-1 and TRBJ1-2, the full variable domain reads KAGVTQTPRYLIKTRGQQVTLSCSPISGHRSVSWYQQTPGQGLQFLFEYFSETQRNKGNFPGRFSGRQFSNSRSEMNVSTLELGDSALYLCASSGMDYGYTFGSGTRLTVV.

This clonotype was seen more than once but under ten times. The chain joins TRBV7-2 to TRBJ2-5, with D hard to call. CDR3 length equals 13 residues. Trimming pared 10 bases from V and 2 bases from J, leaving 14 bases between. The germline V gene has CDR1 SGHTA and CDR2 FQGNSA. CDR3 in amino acids: CATRGGNQETQYF. The DNA of the CDR3 is TGTGCCACCCGAGGTGGGAATCAAGAGACCCAGTACTTC.

The V call is TRBV7-9, the J call TRBJ1-4; tentatively, D is TRBD1 (5 bases). Trimming shortened V by 7 bases and J by 0 bases, and 15 bases separated the two germline ends. The CDR3 consists of 16 residues. Germline loops: CDR1 SEHNR, CDR2 FQNEAQ (reference sequence). The CDR3 region has the DNA TGTGCCAGCACTGGGCAGGGTCCATCAACTAATGAAAAACTGTTTTTT. Translating gives CASTGQGPSTNEKLFF.

This clonotype has at least ten counts. CDR3 loop: CASSPQASNYGYTF. CDR3 DNA sequence: TGTGCCAGCAGCCCACAGGCTTCTAACTATGGCTACACCTTC. The chain employs TRBV2 and TRBJ1-2, with a possible D match to TRBD1 (5 bases). Germline lookup yields CDR1 SNHLY and CDR2 FYNNEI. V gave up 6 bases and J gave up 0 bases, with 11 bases separating them. This CDR3 is built from 14 residues.

Ten or more counts support this clonotype. The chain joins TRBV20-1 to TRBJ1-1, with no clear D. Per germline, CDR1 DFQATT and CDR2 SNEGSKA (reference sequence). The V end lost 6 bases, the J end lost 8 bases, and 16 bases lay between the germline ends. This CDR3 is built from 12 residues. This CDR3 is CSAPSQVGEAFF. Written as DNA, the CDR3 is TGCAGTGCGCCATCCCAGGTCGGGGAAGCTTTCTTT.

This clonotype was observed a handful of times. At one end the junction does not follow the germline gene, possibly because of a read error. V usage is TRBV4-1 and J usage is TRBJ2-1; D is tentatively TRBD1 or TRBD2 (5 bases each). CDR3 length: 15 amino acids. Per the germline V gene, CDR1 is MGHRA and CDR2 is YSYEKL. The CDR3 sequence: CASSRSRESSNEQFF. The CDR3 coding sequence is TGCGCCAGCAGCCGTTCCAGGGAGTCCTCCAATGAGCAGTTCTTC.

The chain uses TRBV2 and TRBJ2-5, with no clear D. The germline V gene encodes CDR1 SNHLY and CDR2 FYNNEI. The length of the CDR3 is 14 residues. Trimming pared 9 bases from V and 1 base from J, leaving 15 bases between. The DNA for the CDR3 is TGTGCCAGACGTCTAGGCTCCTCCCAAGAGACCCAGTACTTC. Its translation is CARRLGSSQETQYF. Full variable domain (remainder filled in from reference TRBV2 and TRBJ2-5): EPEVTQTPSHQVTQMGQEVILRCVPISNHLYFYWYRQILGQKVEFLVSFYNNEISEKSEIFDDQFSVERPDGSNFTLKIRSTKLEDSAMYFCARRLGSSQETQYFGPGTRLLVL.